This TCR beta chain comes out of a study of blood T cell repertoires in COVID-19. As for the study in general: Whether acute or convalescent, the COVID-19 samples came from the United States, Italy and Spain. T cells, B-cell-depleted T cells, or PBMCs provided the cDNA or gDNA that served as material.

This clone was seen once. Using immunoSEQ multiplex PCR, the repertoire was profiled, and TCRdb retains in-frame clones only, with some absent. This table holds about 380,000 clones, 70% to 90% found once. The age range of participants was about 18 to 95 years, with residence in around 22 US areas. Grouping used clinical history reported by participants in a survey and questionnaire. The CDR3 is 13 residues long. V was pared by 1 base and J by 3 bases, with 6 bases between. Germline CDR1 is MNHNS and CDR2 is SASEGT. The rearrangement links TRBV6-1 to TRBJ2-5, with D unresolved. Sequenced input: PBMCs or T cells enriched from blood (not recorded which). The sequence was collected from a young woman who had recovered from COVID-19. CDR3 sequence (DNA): TGTGCCAGCAGTGAAGGTTTCGAAGAGACCCAGTACTTC. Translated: CASSEGFEETQYF.